Following are 5 T cell receptor beta chains from one sample sequenced in a study of OX40 agonist ivuxolimab in advanced cancers. Assay: immunoSEQ multiplex PCR; the TCRdb copy retains only in-frame clones and omits some. The sample records tens of thousands of clones, around 77% being singletons. This sample comprised CD4+ or CD8+ T cells sorted from blood, obtained in a trial of the OX40 agonist ivuxolimab. The receptors here all came from an adult with an advanced solid tumor such as melanoma, head and neck, liver or kidney cancer.

V gene TRBV4-1 combines with J gene TRBJ2-3, with TRBD2 matching over 8 bases. Trimming took 5 bases from V and 1 from J; bases not matched to a gene: 8. Germline V CDR1 and CDR2: MGHRA, YSYEKL. This CDR3 contains 16 residues. CDR3 DNA: TGCGCCAGCAGCTTCCGTAGCGGGGTTGGCACAGATACGCAGTATTTT. This gives the protein CASSFRSGVGTDTQYF.

In its sample, this clone was seen once. The chain recombines TRBV7-9 with TRBJ2-7; D possibly corresponds to TRBD1 (6 bases). Trimming cost V 2 bases and J 2 bases, with 10 bases left between them. CDR3 length: 14 amino acids. The germline V gene encodes CDR1 SEHNR and CDR2 FQNEAQ (reference sequence). CDR3 protein: CASSLTPGAYEQYF. The CDR3 DNA reads as TGTGCCAGCAGCTTAACCCCAGGGGCCTACGAGCAGTACTTC.

The V call is TRBV28, the J call TRBJ2-7; 10 positions match TRBD1. This CDR3 has 17 residues. In germline, CDR1 is MDHEN, CDR2 SYDVKM. The J segment lost 5 bases and the V segment lost 2 bases, leaving 12 bases of the junction unmatched. CDR3 coding DNA: TGTGCCAGCAGTTTAACCGCCCCCGGGACAGGGGTGAACGAGCAGTACTTC. It yields the protein CASSLTAPGTGVNEQYF. The variable domain in full, completed from reference TRBV28 and TRBJ2-7, reads DVKVTQSSRYLVKRTGEKVFLECVQDMDHENMFWYRQDPGLGLRLIYFSYDVKMKEKGDIPEGYSVSREKKERFSLILESASTNQTSMYLCASSLTAPGTGVNEQYFGPGTRLTVT.

The V and J genes are TRBV4-1 and TRBJ2-1; 7 bases agree with TRBD1. The CDR3 has 15 amino acids. The J segment lost 2 bases and the V segment lost 1 base, leaving 2 bases of the junction unmatched. The germline V gene has CDR1 MGHRA and CDR2 YSYEKL. CDR3 amino acids: CASSQGQGTYNEQFF. The CDR3 DNA reads as TGCGCCAGCAGCCAAGGACAGGGCACCTACAATGAGCAGTTCTTC.

The chain combines TRBV28 with TRBJ2-1, with D possibly TRBD1 on 6 matching bases. The V gene lost 3 bases and the J gene lost 8 bases, with 17 bases spanning the gap. Germline loops: CDR1 MDHEN, CDR2 SYDVKM. The CDR3 extends over 15 amino acids. CDR3 in DNA: TGTGCCAGCAGTTTCCGGGACACCTTCCTTGATGAGCAGTTCTTC. This sequence encodes CASSFRDTFLDEQFF.